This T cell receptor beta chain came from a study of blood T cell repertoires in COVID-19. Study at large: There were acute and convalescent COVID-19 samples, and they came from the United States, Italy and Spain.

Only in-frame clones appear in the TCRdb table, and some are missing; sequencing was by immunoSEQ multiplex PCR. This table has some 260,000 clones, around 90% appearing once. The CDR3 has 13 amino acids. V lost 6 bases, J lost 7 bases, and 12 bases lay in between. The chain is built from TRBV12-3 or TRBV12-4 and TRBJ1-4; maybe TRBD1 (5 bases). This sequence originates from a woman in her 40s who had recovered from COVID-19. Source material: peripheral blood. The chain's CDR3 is CASSLAGTEKLFF. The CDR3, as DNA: TGTGCCAGCAGCCTGGCGGGGACTGAAAAACTGTTTTTT.